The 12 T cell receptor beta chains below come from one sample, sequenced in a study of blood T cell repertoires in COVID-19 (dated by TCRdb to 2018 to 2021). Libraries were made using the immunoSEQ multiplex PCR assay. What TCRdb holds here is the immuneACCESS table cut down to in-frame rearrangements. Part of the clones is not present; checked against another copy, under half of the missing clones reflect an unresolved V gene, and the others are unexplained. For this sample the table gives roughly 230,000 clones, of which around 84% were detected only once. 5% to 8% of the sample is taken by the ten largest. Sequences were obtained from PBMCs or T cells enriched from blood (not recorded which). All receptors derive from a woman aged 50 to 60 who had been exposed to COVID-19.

The CDR3 sequence is CASSLSGTRSAIQYF. The CDR3 DNA reads as TGCGCCAGCAGCTTGTCCGGGACTAGAAGTGCCATTCAGTACTTC. The chain joins TRBV5-1 to TRBJ2-4; 8 bases fit TRBD2. Germline CDR1 and CDR2: SGHRS and YFSETQ. The junction had 9 bases not matched to a gene; V was cut back by 1 base and J by 9 bases. The CDR3 is 15 residues long.

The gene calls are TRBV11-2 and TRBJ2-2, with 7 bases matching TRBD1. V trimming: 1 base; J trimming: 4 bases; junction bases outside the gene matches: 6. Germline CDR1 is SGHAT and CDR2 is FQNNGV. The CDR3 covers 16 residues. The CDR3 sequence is CASSLGDRHSTGELFF. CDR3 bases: TGTGCCAGCAGCTTAGGGGACAGACACTCCACCGGGGAGCTGTTTTTT.

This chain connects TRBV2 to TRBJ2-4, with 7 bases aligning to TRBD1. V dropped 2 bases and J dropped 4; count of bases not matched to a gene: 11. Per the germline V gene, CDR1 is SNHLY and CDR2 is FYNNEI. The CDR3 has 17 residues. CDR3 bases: TGTGCCAGCAGTGAACAAGGGGGCCTCTCCGATAAAAACATTCAGTACTTC. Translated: CASSEQGGLSDKNIQYF.

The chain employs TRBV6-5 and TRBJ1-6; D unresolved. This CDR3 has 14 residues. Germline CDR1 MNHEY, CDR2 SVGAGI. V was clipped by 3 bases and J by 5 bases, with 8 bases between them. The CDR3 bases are TGTGCCAGCAGTTATGAGGGAGATAATTCACCCCTCCACTTT. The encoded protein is CASSYEGDNSPLHF.

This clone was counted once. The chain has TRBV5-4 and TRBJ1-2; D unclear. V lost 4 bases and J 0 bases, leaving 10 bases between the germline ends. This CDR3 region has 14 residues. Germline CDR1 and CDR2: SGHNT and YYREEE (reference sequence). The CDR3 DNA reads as TGTGCCAGCAGCCAAACGAGAGCTAACTATGGCTACACCTTC. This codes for CASSQTRANYGYTF.

CDR3 DNA sequence: TGTGCCAGCAGCCGGAAAGGGGGCAGCCCAAACCAGTTCTTC. It translates to CASSRKGGSPNQFF. The chain links TRBV4-2 to TRBJ2-1; 7 bases match TRBD1. V gave up 4 bases and J gave up 13 bases; unmatched junction bases: 13. Looked up from germline, CDR1 is LGHNA and CDR2 is YNFKEQ. The CDR3 spans 14 residues.

The CDR3 DNA sequence: TGTGCCAGCAGTTTATCCAGGGCCTATGAGCAGTTCTTC. Translating gives CASSLSRAYEQFF. This chain joins TRBV12-3 or TRBV12-4 and TRBJ2-1, with a possible D match to TRBD1 (5 bases). This CDR3 has 13 amino acids. Trimming left V 2 bases short and J 8 bases short, with 10 bases between.

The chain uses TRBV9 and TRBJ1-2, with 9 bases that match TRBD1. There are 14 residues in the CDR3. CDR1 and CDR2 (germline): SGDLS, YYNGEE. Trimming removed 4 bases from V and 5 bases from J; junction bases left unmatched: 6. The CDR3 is CASSSSQGAYGYTF. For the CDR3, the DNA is TGTGCCAGCAGCTCTTCACAGGGGGCTTATGGCTACACCTTC.

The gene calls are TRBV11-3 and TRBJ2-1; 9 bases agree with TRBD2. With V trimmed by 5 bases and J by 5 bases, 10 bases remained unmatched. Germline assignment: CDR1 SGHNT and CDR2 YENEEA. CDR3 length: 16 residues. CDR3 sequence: CASSLHAGGSNNEQFF. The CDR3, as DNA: TGTGCCAGCAGCCTCCACGCGGGGGGGTCTAACAATGAGCAGTTCTTC.

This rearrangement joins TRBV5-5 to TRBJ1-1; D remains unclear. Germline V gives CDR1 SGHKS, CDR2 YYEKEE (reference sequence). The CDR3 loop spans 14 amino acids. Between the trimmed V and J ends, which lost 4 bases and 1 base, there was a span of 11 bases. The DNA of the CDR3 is TGTGCCAGCAGCGCCAGACACCAGAACACTGAAGCTTTCTTT. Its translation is CASSARHQNTEAFF.

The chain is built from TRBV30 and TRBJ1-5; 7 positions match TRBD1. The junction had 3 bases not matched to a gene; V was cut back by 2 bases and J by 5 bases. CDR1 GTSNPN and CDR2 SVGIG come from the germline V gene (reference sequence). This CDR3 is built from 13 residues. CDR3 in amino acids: CAWSTTGDQPQHF. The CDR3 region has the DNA TGTGCCTGGAGTACTACAGGGGATCAGCCCCAGCATTTT.

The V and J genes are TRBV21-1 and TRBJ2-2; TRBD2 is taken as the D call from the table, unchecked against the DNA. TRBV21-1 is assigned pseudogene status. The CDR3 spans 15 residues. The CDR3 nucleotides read TGTGCCAGCAGCCCGGAGAGGGATCGCACCGGGGAGCTGTTTTTT. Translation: CASSPERDRTGELFF.